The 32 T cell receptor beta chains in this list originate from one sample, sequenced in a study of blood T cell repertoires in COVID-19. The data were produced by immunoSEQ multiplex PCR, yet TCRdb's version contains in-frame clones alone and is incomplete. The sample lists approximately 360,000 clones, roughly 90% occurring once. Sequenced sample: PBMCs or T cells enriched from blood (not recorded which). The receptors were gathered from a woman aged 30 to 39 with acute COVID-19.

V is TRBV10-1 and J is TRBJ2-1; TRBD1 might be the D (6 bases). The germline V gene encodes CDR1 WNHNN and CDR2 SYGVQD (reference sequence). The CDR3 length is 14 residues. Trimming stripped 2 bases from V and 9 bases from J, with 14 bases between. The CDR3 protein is CASSEGQGKIEQFF. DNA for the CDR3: TGCGCCAGCAGTGAGGGCCAGGGGAAGATTGAGCAGTTCTTC.

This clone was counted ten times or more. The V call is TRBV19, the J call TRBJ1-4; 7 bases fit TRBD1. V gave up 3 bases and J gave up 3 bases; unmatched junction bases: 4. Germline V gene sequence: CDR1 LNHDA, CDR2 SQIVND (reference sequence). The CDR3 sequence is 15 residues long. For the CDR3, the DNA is TGTGCCAGTAGTATCCGGGACAGCGCTAATGAAAAACTGTTTTTT. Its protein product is CASSIRDSANEKLFF.

CDR3 region: CASSLSRQVHRDTEAFF. The CDR3 DNA sequence: TGTGCCAGCAGCTTAAGTAGACAGGTCCATCGGGACACTGAAGCTTTCTTT. This chain connects TRBV7-9 to TRBJ1-1; possibly TRBD1 for D (6 bases). Trimming left V 2 bases short and J 3 bases short, with 19 bases between. The CDR3 is made up of 17 amino acids. The germline V gene encodes CDR1 SEHNR and CDR2 FQNEAQ (reference sequence).

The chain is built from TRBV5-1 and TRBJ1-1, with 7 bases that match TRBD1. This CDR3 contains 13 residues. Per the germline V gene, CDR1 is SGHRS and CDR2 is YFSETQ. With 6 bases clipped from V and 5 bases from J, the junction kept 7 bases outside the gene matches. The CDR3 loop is CASIRTGGTEAFF. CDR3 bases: TGCGCCAGCATCAGGACAGGCGGGACTGAAGCTTTCTTT.

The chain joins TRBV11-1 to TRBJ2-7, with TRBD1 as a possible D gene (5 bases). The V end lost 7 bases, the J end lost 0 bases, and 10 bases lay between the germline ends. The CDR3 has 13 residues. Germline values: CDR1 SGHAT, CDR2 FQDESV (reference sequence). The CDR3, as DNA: TGTGCCAGCAATTTAGGGGACTCCTACGAGCAGTACTTC. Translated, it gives CASNLGDSYEQYF. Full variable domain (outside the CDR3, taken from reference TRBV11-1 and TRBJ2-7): EAEVAQSPRYKITEKSQAVAFWCDPISGHATLYWYRQILGQGPELLVQFQDESVVDDSQLPKDRFSAERLKGVDSTLKIQPAELGDSAMYLCASNLGDSYEQYFGPGTRLTVT.

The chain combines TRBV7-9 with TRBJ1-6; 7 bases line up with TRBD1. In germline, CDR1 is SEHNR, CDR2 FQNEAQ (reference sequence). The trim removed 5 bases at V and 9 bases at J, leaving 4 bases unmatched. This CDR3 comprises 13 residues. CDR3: CASSDRDSSPLHF. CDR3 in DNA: TGTGCCAGCAGCGACAGGGATAGTTCACCCCTCCACTTT.

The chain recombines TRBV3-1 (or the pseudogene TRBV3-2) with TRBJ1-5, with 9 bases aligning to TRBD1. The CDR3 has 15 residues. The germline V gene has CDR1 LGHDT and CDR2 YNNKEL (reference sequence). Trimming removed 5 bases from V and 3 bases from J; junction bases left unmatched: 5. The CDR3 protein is CASSSGTGTNQPQHF. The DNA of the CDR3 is TGTGCCAGCAGCTCCGGGACAGGGACCAATCAGCCCCAGCATTTT.

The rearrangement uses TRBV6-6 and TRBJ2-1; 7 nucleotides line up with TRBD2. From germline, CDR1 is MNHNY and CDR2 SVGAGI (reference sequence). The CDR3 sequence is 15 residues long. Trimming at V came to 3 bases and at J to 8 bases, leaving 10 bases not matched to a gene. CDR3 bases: TGTGCCAGCAGTTATACCGTCGGGGGGAAGGATGAGCAGTTCTTC. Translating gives CASSYTVGGKDEQFF.

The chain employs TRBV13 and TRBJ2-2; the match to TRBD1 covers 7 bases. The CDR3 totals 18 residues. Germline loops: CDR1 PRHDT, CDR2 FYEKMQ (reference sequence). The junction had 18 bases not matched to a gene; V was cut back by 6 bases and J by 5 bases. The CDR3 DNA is TGTGCCAGCAGTTCAACCCGGGGATGGGGGACAGTGACCGGGGAGCTGTTTTTT. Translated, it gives CASSSTRGWGTVTGELFF.

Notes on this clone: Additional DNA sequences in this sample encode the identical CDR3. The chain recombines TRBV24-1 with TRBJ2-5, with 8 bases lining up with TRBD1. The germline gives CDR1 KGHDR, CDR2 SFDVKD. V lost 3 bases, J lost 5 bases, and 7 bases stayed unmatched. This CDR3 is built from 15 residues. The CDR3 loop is CATSDPQGAGETQYF. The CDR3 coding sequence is TGTGCCACCAGTGATCCGCAGGGGGCAGGTGAGACCCAGTACTTC.

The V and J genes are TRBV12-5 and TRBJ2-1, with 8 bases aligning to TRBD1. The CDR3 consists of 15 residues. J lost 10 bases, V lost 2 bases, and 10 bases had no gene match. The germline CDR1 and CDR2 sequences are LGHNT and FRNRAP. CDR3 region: CASGLWSGGPGEQFF. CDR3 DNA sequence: TGTGCTAGTGGTTTGTGGTCAGGGGGCCCGGGAGAGCAGTTCTTC.

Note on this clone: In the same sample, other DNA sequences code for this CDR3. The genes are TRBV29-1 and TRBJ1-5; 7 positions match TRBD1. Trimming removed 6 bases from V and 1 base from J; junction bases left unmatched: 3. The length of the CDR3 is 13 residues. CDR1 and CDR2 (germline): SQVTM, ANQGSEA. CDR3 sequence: CSVRTGSNQPQHF. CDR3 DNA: TGCAGCGTCCGGACAGGAAGCAATCAGCCCCAGCATTTT. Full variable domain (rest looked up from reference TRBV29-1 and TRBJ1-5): SAVISQKPSRDICQRGTSLTIQCQVDSQVTMMFWYRQQPGQSLTLIATANQGSEATYESGFVIDKFPISRPNLTFSTLTVSNMSPEDSSIYLCSVRTGSNQPQHFGDGTRLSIL.

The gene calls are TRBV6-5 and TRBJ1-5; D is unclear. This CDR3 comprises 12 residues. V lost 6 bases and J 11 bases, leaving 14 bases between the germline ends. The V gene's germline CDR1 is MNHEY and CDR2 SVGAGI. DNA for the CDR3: TGTGCCAGCAGCTACCCCGGGGAGGCCCAGCATTTT. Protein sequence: CASSYPGEAQHF.

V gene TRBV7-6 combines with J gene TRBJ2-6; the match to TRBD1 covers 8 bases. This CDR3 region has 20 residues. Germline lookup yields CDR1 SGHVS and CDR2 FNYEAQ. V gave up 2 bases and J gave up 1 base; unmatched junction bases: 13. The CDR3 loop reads CASSLFVSRGPPSGANVLTF. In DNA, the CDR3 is TGTGCCAGCAGCTTATTCGTGAGCAGGGGGCCTCCTTCTGGGGCCAACGTCCTGACTTTC.

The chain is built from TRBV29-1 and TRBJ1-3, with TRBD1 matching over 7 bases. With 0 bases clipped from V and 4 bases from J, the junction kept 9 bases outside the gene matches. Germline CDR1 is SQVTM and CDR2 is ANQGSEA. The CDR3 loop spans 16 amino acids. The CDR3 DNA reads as TGCAGCGTTGAAGATGAGGCGACAGGGCTAGGAAACACCATATATTTT. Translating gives CSVEDEATGLGNTIYF.

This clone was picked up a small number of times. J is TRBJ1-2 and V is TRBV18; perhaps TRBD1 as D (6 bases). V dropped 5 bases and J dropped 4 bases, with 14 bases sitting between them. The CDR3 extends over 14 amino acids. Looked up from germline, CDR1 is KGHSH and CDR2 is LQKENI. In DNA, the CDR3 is TGTGCCAGCTCAGGGTCAGGACAGCCCTATGGCTACACCTTC. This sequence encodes CASSGSGQPYGYTF.

The DNA for the CDR3 is TGCGCCAGCAAAATGGGAGCCGGTGAAGCTTTCTTT. It translates to CASKMGAGEAFF. The V and J genes are TRBV5-1 and TRBJ1-1, with D uncertain. Per germline, CDR1 SGHRS and CDR2 YFSETQ. The V end was cut by 6 bases, the J end by 7 bases, with 13 bases between. This CDR3 is 12 amino acids long. The full variable domain, in which reference TRBV5-1 and TRBJ1-1 provide the parts outside the CDR3, is KAGVTQTPRYLIKTRGQQVTLSCSPISGHRSVSWYQQTPGQGLQFLFEYFSETQRNKGNFPGRFSGRQFSNSRSEMNVSTLELGDSALYLCASKMGAGEAFFGQGTRLTVV.

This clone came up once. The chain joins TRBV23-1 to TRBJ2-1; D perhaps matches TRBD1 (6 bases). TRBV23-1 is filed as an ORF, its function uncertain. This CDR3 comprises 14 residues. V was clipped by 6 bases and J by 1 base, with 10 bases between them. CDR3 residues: CASSPTGSYNEQFF. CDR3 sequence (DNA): TGCGCCAGCAGCCCGACAGGATCCTACAATGAGCAGTTCTTC.

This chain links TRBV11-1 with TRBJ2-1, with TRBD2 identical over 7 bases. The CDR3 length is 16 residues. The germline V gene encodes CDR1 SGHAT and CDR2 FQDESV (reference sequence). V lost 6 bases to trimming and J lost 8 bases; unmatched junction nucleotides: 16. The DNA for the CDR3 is TGTGCCAGCAGTCATGCGGGGGACCCACGTGTCGATGAGCAGTTCTTC. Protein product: CASSHAGDPRVDEQFF.

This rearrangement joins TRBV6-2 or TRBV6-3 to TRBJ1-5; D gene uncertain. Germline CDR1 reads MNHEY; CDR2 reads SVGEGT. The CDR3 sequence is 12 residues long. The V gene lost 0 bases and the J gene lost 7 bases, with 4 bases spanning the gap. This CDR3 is CASSYSSQPQHF. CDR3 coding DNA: TGTGCCAGCAGTTACTCGTCACAGCCCCAGCATTTT.

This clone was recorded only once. CDR3 protein: CASSQVDRGPYEQYF. As DNA, the CDR3 is TGCGCCAGCAGCCAAGTAGACAGGGGACCCTACGAGCAGTACTTC. The chain carries TRBV4-1 and TRBJ2-7; 8 bases are shared with TRBD1. After removal of 1 base from V and 2 bases from J, the junction contained 4 bases not matched to a gene. This CDR3 contains 15 residues. Per the germline V gene, CDR1 is MGHRA and CDR2 is YSYEKL.

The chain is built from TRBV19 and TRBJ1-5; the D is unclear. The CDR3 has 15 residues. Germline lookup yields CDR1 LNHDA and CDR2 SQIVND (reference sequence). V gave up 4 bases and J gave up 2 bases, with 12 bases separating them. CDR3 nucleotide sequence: TGTGCCAGTAGTAGGCGGCCTTCGGGCAATCAGCCCCAGCATTTT. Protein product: CASSRRPSGNQPQHF.

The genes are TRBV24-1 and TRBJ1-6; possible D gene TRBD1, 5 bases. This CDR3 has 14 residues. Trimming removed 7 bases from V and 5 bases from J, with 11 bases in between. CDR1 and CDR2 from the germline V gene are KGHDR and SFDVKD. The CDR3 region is CATSEARDNSPLHF. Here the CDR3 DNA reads TGTGCCACCAGCGAGGCCAGGGATAATTCACCCCTCCACTTT.

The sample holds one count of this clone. In nucleotides, the CDR3 is TGTGCCAGCAGCAAAAGAGGACAGGGCTGGTATGGCTACACCTTC. This translates into CASSKRGQGWYGYTF. The chain joins TRBV5-8 to TRBJ1-2, with 8 bases fitting TRBD1. From germline, CDR1 is SGHTS and CDR2 YDEGEE. The CDR3 contains 15 residues. With V trimmed by 4 bases and J by 5 bases, 10 bases remained unmatched.

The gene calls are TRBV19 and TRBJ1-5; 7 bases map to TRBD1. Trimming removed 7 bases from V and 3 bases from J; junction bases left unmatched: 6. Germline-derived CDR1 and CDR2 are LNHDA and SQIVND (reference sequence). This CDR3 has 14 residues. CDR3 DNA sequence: TGTGCCAGTACGAACAGGGGTTTCAATCAGCCCCAGCATTTT. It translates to CASTNRGFNQPQHF.

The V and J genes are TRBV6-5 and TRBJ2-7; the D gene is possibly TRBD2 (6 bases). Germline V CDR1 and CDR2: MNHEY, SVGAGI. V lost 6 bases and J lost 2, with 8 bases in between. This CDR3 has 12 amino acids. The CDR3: CASRGGAYEQYF. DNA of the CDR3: TGTGCCAGCAGGGGAGGCGCCTACGAGCAGTACTTC.

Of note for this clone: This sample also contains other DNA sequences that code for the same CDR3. CDR3 sequence: CASSAGQPYEQYF. CDR3 nucleotide sequence: TGTGCCAGTAGTGCGGGACAGCCCTACGAGCAGTACTTC. The chain combines TRBV19 with TRBJ2-7; possibly TRBD1 for D (7 bases). Germline lookup yields CDR1 LNHDA and CDR2 SQIVND (reference sequence). The CDR3 spans 13 residues. Trimming took 5 bases from V and 2 from J, leaving 10 bases between them.

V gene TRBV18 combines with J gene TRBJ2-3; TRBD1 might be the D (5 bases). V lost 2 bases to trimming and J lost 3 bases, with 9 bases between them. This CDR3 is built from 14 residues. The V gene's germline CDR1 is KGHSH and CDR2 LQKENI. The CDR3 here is CASSPWGRTDTQYF. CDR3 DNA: TGTGCCAGCTCACCATGGGGCAGGACAGATACGCAGTATTTT.

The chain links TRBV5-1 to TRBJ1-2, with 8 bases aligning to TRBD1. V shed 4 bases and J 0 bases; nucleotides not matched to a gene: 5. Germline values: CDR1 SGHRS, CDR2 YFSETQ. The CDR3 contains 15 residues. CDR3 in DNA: TGCGCCAGCAGCCCCCAGGACAGGGCTAACTATGGCTACACCTTC. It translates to CASSPQDRANYGYTF. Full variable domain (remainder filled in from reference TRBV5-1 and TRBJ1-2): KAGVTQTPRYLIKTRGQQVTLSCSPISGHRSVSWYQQTPGQGLQFLFEYFSETQRNKGNFPGRFSGRQFSNSRSEMNVSTLELGDSALYLCASSPQDRANYGYTFGSGTRLTVV.

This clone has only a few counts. The CDR3 region has the DNA TGTGCCAGCAGTTTAGTTGGCAGGTCCTATAATTCACCCCTCCACTTT. Protein product: CASSLVGRSYNSPLHF. The gene calls are TRBV28 and TRBJ1-6; D gene unclear. CDR3 length: 16 amino acids. Germline CDR1 reads MDHEN; CDR2 reads SYDVKM. The V and J ends lost 2 bases and 1 base respectively, with 9 bases between them.

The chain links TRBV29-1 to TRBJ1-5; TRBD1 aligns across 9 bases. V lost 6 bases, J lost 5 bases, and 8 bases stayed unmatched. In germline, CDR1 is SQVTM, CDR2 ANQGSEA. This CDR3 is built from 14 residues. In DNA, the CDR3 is TGCAGCGTCTCGGACAGGGGACTAGATCAGCCCCAGCATTTT. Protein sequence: CSVSDRGLDQPQHF.

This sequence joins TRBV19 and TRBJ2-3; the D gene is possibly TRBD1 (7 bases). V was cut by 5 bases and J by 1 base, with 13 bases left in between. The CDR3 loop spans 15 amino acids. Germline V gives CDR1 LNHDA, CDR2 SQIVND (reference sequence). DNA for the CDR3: TGTGCCAGTAGTTCTCGGAGGGGGCGCACAGATACGCAGTATTTT. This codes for CASSSRRGRTDTQYF.